This TCR beta chain was sequenced during a study of T cell repertoires in cytomegalovirus infection. On the study more broadly: It can be stated that public TCR beta signatures indicated CMV infection as well as a matching HLA type. Study-wide points: Accumulated public TCR beta family frequency recognized individuals carrying CMV together with the relevant HLA. Across the ex vivo response, the dominant clonotypes were HLA-C-restricted CMV-specific TCR beta clonotypes.

From germline, CDR1 is SGHAT and CDR2 FQNNGV. The germline V and J ends were trimmed by 8 bases and 4 bases, with 26 bases remaining between them. CDR3 length: 17 amino acids. This clonotype has a handful of counts. What it binds is not known. Via MiXCR, TCRdb re-called the reads, giving one row per CDR3 protein. In the table there are hundreds of thousands of distinct CDR3 sequences, 20% to 25% of which are singletons. The receptor was derived from a human donor in good health (CMV status not recorded). Some clones in this sample may be carry-over from other donors' samples. The chain couples TRBV11-2 to TRBJ1-1, with D perhaps TRBD1 (6 bases). The sequencing sample was made of CD8+ T cells from PBMCs. CDR3 coding DNA: TGTGCCAGCGCTCATTGGGGGGGGCGCGAGGTGCCCACTGAAGCTTTCTTT. This encodes CASAHWGGREVPTEAFF.